This T cell receptor beta chain was found in a study of tumor-infiltrating lymphocytes in primary liver carcinoma. The study's findings and limits: Just around 7-25% of top clones spanned all five tumor regions. Tumor tissue displayed a significantly greater top-250-clone fraction than blood (p = 0.039).

The V gene's germline CDR1 is SNHLY and CDR2 FYNNEI. The V end lost 0 bases, the J end lost 1 base, and 14 bases lay between the germline ends. CDR3 length equals 17 residues. The input was 450 to 500 ng total RNA; TCR beta cDNA was made from it with a constant-region primer. Three nested multiplex PCR rounds of slightly modified ARM-PCR generated TCR beta libraries. Researchers ran the first two PCR rounds for around 10 cycles each with TRBV1-TRBV30 forward primers and a C-beta reverse primer. One entry per CDR3 protein results from TCRdb running MiXCR on the multiplex PCR reads. Here the sample spans approximately 24,000 distinct CDR3 sequences, about 73% being singletons. Bulk tissue was left unsorted, and RNA and DNA were co-extracted from 20-30 mg of it. A word on this clonotype: Its antigen is unidentified.

The chain employs TRBV2 and TRBJ2-3; the D gene is possibly TRBD2 (6 bases). Sequencing was carried out using liver tumor tissue from sampling region 3. Documented subset: tumor region T3, left-lateral pole. This TCR was recovered from a middle-aged man with primary liver carcinoma and hepatitis B virus infection. The CDR3 nucleotides read TGTGCCAGCAGTGAAGCCTTAGCTGGAGGGGGCACAGATACGCAGTATTTT. Its translation: CASSEALAGGGTDTQYF. The variable domain in full, with the rest retrieved from reference TRBV2 and TRBJ2-3, is EPEVTQTPSHQVTQMGQEVILRCVPISNHLYFYWYRQILGQKVEFLVSFYNNEISEKSEIFDDQFSVERPDGSNFTLKIRSTKLEDSAMYFCASSEALAGGGTDTQYFGPGTRLTVL.